These T cell receptor beta chains were read from a single sample in a study of blood T cell repertoires in COVID-19. Assay: immunoSEQ multiplex PCR; the TCRdb copy retains only in-frame clones and omits some. The sample contains around 140,000 clones, 80% to 90% of which appear only once. Sequenced: PBMCs or T cells enriched from blood (not recorded which). The receptor source for this set is a man aged 55 to 70 who had recovered from COVID-19. The conserved cysteine and the conserved F or W are not part of the CDR3 here. Some rows mark clone size as missing; the rest say once, few, many or name a class of expanded clone.

size,length,V,J,CDR3
-,13,TRBV3-1/TRBV3-2,TRBJ2-7,ASSRGQGLFYEQY
-,11,TRBV2,TRBJ1-2,ASSGTGSYGYT
-,11,TRBV19,TRBJ2-2,ATRSSNTGELF
-,11,TRBV6-5,TRBJ1-5,ASSYGGAQPQH
-,12,TRBV5-4,TRBJ2-1,ASSSRTGAREQF
-,11,TRBV29-1,TRBJ2-7,SVEGGQSYEQY
-,11,TRBV2,TRBJ2-2,ASSTQGSGELF
-,13,TRBV7-8,TRBJ2-7,ASSRNRGGSYEQY
-,17,TRBV3-1/TRBV3-2,TRBJ2-6,ASSQGMIQGPSGANVLT
-,12,TRBV6-5,TRBJ2-7,ASRKDRAGDEQY
-,12,TRBV28,TRBJ1-4,ASSPFAKGEKLF
-,12,TRBV7-9,TRBJ2-3,ASASGGSTDTQY
-,15,TRBV6-1,TRBJ1-3,ASSEGLTVYSGNTIY
few,13,TRBV28,TRBJ2-2,ASSLHTGVSGELF